This TCR beta chain came from a study of blood T cell repertoires in COVID-19. The wider study: Whether acute or convalescent, the COVID-19 samples came from the United States, Italy and Spain. Sources were T cells, B-cell-depleted T cells, or PBMCs; the material itself was cDNA or gDNA.

In the authors' workflow: Amplification from reference gene primers served as the basis for estimated nucleated cell counts. Some clones are missing from TCRdb's copy, which holds only in-frame ones; the method was immunoSEQ multiplex PCR. That table is the source of V, J and clone size, and D and trimming were worked out from the DNA. The table shows 58,000 or so clones, with about 88% occurring only once. Germline loops: CDR1 SQVTM, CDR2 ANQGSEA. This CDR3 region has 13 residues. Trimming took off 1 base at V and 6 bases at J, with 13 bases between the two ends. The chain links TRBV29-1 to TRBJ2-7, with D possibly matching TRBD1 (6 bases). The origin of this receptor is a woman aged 70-85 years with active COVID-19. What was sequenced was peripheral blood. The CDR3 DNA sequence: TGCAGCGTTGAAGTCCTTAGGGGGAGCGAGCAGTACTTC. Translation: CSVEVLRGSEQYF.